The next 21 T cell receptor beta chains were all read from a single sample in a study of beta chain features in type 1 diabetes. Study-level points and caveats: Type 1 diabetes patients had TCRB CDR3s that were shorter (moderately but significantly so) in all four CD4+ subsets.

Investigators reverse transcribed all isolated RNA, so they sequenced expressed TCRB transcripts. Generated by immunoSEQ multiplex PCR, the TCRdb table keeps only in-frame clones and is missing some. The sample gives more than 250,000 clones, around 24% of which show up once; 0.012% is in the top ten. Their specific antigens are unknown. Sequencing input: naive CD4+ T cells from blood. These receptors all come from a woman aged 25 to 39 with type 1 diabetes.

J is TRBJ1-1 and V is TRBV29-1; 11 nucleotides agree with TRBD1. The CDR3 has 15 residues. Losses at the gene ends were 1 base for V and 1 base for J; bases not matched to a gene: 2. Germline CDR1 SQVTM, CDR2 ANQGSEA. The CDR3 loop is CSVEGTGGKNTEAFF. The CDR3 DNA reads TGCAGCGTTGAAGGGACAGGGGGCAAGAACACTGAAGCTTTCTTT.

This clone was seen more than once but under ten times. This sequence joins TRBV28 and TRBJ2-4; no definite D call. Trimming stripped 5 bases from V and 3 bases from J, with 14 bases between. Germline loops: CDR1 MDHEN, CDR2 SYDVKM. The CDR3 is 15 residues long. The CDR3 here is CASSLAEGGKNIQYF. The CDR3 DNA reads as TGTGCCAGCAGTCTTGCGGAAGGCGGCAAAAACATTCAGTACTTC. Drawing the rest from reference TRBV28 and TRBJ2-4, the complete variable domain is DVKVTQSSRYLVKRTGEKVFLECVQDMDHENMFWYRQDPGLGLRLIYFSYDVKMKEKGDIPEGYSVSREKKERFSLILESASTNQTSMYLCASSLAEGGKNIQYFGAGTRLSVL.

The gene calls are TRBV9 and TRBJ2-5; D is perhaps TRBD1 (5 bases). Germline V gene lookup returns CDR1 SGDLS and CDR2 YYNGEE. The CDR3 totals 15 residues. V gave up 3 bases and J gave up 2 bases, with 14 bases separating them. The CDR3, as DNA: TGTGCCAGCAGCGCCAGATGGGGCCTACAAGAGACCCAGTACTTC. Its translation is CASSARWGLQETQYF.

The chain carries TRBV30 and TRBJ2-7, with D possibly matching TRBD1 (6 bases). The CDR3 is 15 residues long. The germline V and J ends were trimmed by 1 base and 2 bases, with 15 bases remaining between them. Germline V lookup: CDR1 GTSNPN, CDR2 SVGIG (reference sequence). In nucleotides, the CDR3 is TGTGCCTGGAGTGGCCAGGGGAGCGCGGCCTACGAGCAGTACTTC. Amino acid sequence: CAWSGQGSAAYEQYF.

The V gene is TRBV29-1, the J gene TRBJ1-2; possibly TRBD1 for D (5 bases). Germline CDR1 reads SQVTM; CDR2 reads ANQGSEA. There are 13 residues in the CDR3. V was pared by 4 bases and J by 0 bases, with 9 bases between. The CDR3 nucleotides are TGCAGCGTTGGCAGGGTCCCTAACTATGGCTACACCTTC. Protein sequence: CSVGRVPNYGYTF.

This clone occurred a few times. The chain joins TRBV2 to TRBJ2-2; maybe TRBD2 (6 bases). From germline, CDR1 is SNHLY and CDR2 FYNNEI. V dropped 3 bases and J dropped 0 bases, with 11 bases sitting between them. CDR3 size: 16 residues. The CDR3 here is CASSEEAGTNTGELFF. In DNA, the CDR3 is TGTGCCAGCAGTGAGGAAGCGGGTACGAACACCGGGGAGCTGTTTTTT.

The chain uses TRBV7-9 and TRBJ1-2; D uncertain. This CDR3 has 13 residues. Germline CDR1 is SEHNR and CDR2 is FQNEAQ (reference sequence). Trimming took off 6 bases at V and 5 bases at J, with 13 bases between the two ends. CDR3 in DNA: TGTGCCAGCAGGGTCCACGACAAATATGGCTACACCTTC. It encodes CASRVHDKYGYTF.

The gene calls are TRBV7-3 and TRBJ2-1, with 13 bases lining up with TRBD2. This CDR3 spans 14 amino acids. V trimming: 8 bases; J trimming: 10 bases; junction bases outside the gene matches: 8. CDR1 is SGHTA, CDR2 FQGTGA, per germline. CDR3 nucleotide sequence: TGTGCCAGCGCGGGGACTAGCGGGACTGGCGAGCAGTTCTTC. Translating gives CASAGTSGTGEQFF.

This clone was detected a few times. This chain uses TRBV29-1 with TRBJ2-1; D may be TRBD2 (5 bases). The CDR3 is 15 residues long. Germline V gene data show CDR1 as SQVTM and CDR2 as ANQGSEA. V shed 2 bases and J shed 2 bases, with 13 bases lying between them. The CDR3 region has the DNA TGCAGCGTTGAATTTAGCGCCAGGACCTACAATGAGCAGTTCTTC. Protein sequence: CSVEFSARTYNEQFF.

The chain couples TRBV27 to TRBJ2-7, with 8 bases identical to TRBD1. CDR3 size: 14 residues. V shed 8 bases and J 3 bases; nucleotides not matched to a gene: 9. Per the germline V gene, CDR1 is MNHEY and CDR2 is SMNVEV (reference sequence). Written as DNA, the CDR3 is TGTGCCAGCTCCCCGGACAGGGTGAACTACGAGCAGTACTTC. The encoded protein is CASSPDRVNYEQYF.

This sequence joins TRBV28 and TRBJ2-7; the D is unclear. CDR1 is MDHEN, CDR2 SYDVKM, per germline. This CDR3 spans 12 amino acids. Trimming removed 5 bases at V and 3 bases at J, with 8 bases between. The CDR3 reads CASSVRLYEQYF. DNA of the CDR3: TGTGCCAGCAGTGTTAGACTCTACGAGCAGTACTTC.

The chain carries TRBV5-4 and TRBJ2-3; 10 nucleotides align to TRBD2. V shed 0 bases, J shed 3 bases, and the junction held 1 base outside the gene matches. The germline V gene encodes CDR1 SGHNT and CDR2 YYREEE (reference sequence). The CDR3 runs to 15 residues. The CDR3 sequence: CASSLALAGTDTQYF. DNA of the CDR3: TGTGCCAGCAGCTTGGCACTAGCGGGGACAGATACGCAGTATTTT.

This clone has just a few counts. V gene TRBV6-6 combines with J gene TRBJ1-5; D unclear. The CDR3 runs 15 residues. The germline V gene encodes CDR1 MNHNY and CDR2 SVGAGI (reference sequence). Trimming stripped 0 bases from V and 4 bases from J, with 10 bases between. The CDR3 is CASSYSTIGNQPQHF. In nucleotides, the CDR3 is TGTGCCAGCAGTTACTCGACAATAGGTAATCAGCCCCAGCATTTT.

This clone turned up a few times. J is TRBJ2-1 and V is TRBV5-1; possibly TRBD2 for D (5 bases). From germline, CDR1 is SGHRS and CDR2 YFSETQ. This CDR3 region has 13 residues. The V gene lost 0 bases and the J gene lost 7 bases, with 8 bases spanning the gap. CDR3 nucleotide sequence: TGCGCCAGCAGCTTGGATTCGGGGAATGAGCAGTTCTTC. It translates to CASSLDSGNEQFF.

The sample holds a few counts of this clone. Different DNA sequences within this sample yield the same CDR3. J is TRBJ2-5 and V is TRBV29-1; TRBD2 matches at 8 bases. V gave up 6 bases and J gave up 5 bases; unmatched junction bases: 8. The germline V gene encodes CDR1 SQVTM and CDR2 ANQGSEA. The CDR3 is 13 residues long. CDR3 sequence: CSVESGGRETQYF. DNA of the CDR3: TGCAGCGTCGAAAGCGGGGGACGGGAGACCCAGTACTTC.

This clone has more than one count but fewer than ten. As DNA, the CDR3 is TGTGCCAGCAGTTTCATGACTGAAGCTTTCTTT. It is translated as CASSFMTEAFF. The chain links TRBV28 to TRBJ1-1, with unresolved D. Trimming took 3 bases from V and 5 from J, leaving 4 bases between them. The CDR3 runs 11 residues. The germline gives CDR1 MDHEN, CDR2 SYDVKM. Drawing the rest from reference TRBV28 and TRBJ1-1, the complete variable domain is DVKVTQSSRYLVKRTGEKVFLECVQDMDHENMFWYRQDPGLGLRLIYFSYDVKMKEKGDIPEGYSVSREKKERFSLILESASTNQTSMYLCASSFMTEAFFGQGTRLTVV.

The rearrangement uses TRBV7-2 and TRBJ2-1, with TRBD2 identical over 7 bases. CDR3 length: 15 amino acids. Germline V gives CDR1 SGHTA, CDR2 FQGNSA. Trimming removed 2 bases from V and 3 bases from J; junction bases left unmatched: 4. The CDR3 protein is CASSLWGGSYNEQFF. CDR3 sequence (DNA): TGTGCCAGCAGCTTATGGGGCGGGAGCTACAATGAGCAGTTCTTC. The full variable domain, in which reference TRBV7-2 and TRBJ2-1 provide the parts outside the CDR3, is GAGVSQSPSNKVTEKGKDVELRCDPISGHTALYWYRQSLGQGLEFLIYFQGNSAPDKSGLPSDRFSAERTGGSVSTLTIQRTQQEDSAVYLCASSLWGGSYNEQFFGPGTRLTVL.

The rearrangement joins TRBV20-1 to TRBJ1-1, with TRBD1 as a possible D gene (6 bases). Trimming pared 5 bases from V and 11 bases from J, leaving 12 bases between. The CDR3 length is 10 residues. Germline assignment: CDR1 DFQATT and CDR2 SNEGSKA (reference sequence). CDR3 in amino acids: CSASDSQAFF. The CDR3 nucleotides read TGCAGTGCTTCGGACAGTCAGGCTTTCTTT.

The rearrangement joins TRBV7-9 to TRBJ2-7, with D tentatively TRBD1 (6 bases). Germline-derived CDR1 and CDR2 are SEHNR and FQNEAQ (reference sequence). There are 15 residues in the CDR3. V shed 5 bases and J shed 2 bases, with 16 bases lying between them. The CDR3 is CASSIQGGGTYEQYF. DNA of the CDR3: TGTGCCAGCAGCATACAGGGCGGCGGTACCTACGAGCAGTACTTC.

This clone has just a few counts. J is TRBJ1-1 and V is TRBV2; 7 nucleotides align to TRBD1. V shed 9 bases, J shed 5 bases, and the junction held 3 bases outside the gene matches. Germline CDR1 SNHLY, CDR2 FYNNEI. The CDR3 consists of 11 residues. CDR3 DNA: TGTGCCAGTGACAGGGTGACTGAAGCTTTCTTT. This translates into CASDRVTEAFF.

Points on this clone: Other nucleotide sequences in the sample specify the same CDR3. J is TRBJ2-6 and V is TRBV5-1; D gene unclear. The CDR3 totals 15 residues. The V end lost 1 base, the J end lost 0 bases, and 5 bases lay between the germline ends. Germline CDR1 reads SGHRS; CDR2 reads YFSETQ. The CDR3 spells CASSLTSSGANVLTF. CDR3 nucleotide sequence: TGCGCCAGCAGCTTGACCAGCTCTGGGGCCAACGTCCTGACTTTC.